This T cell receptor beta chain stems from a study of PD-1 blockade in classical Hodgkin lymphoma. General study findings and limits: Researchers reported that CD4+ TCR diversity, though not CD8+, rose significantly by C4D1.

TCRdb keeps only in-frame clones here, not all; method: immunoSEQ multiplex PCR. The table lists about 90,000 clones, about nine tenths of them singletons, with roughly 3% in the top ten. On this clone: Antigen: not known.

The CDR3 is made up of 14 amino acids. Germline CDR1 reads SNHLY; CDR2 reads FYNNEI. Trimming shortened V by 2 bases and J by 7 bases, and 14 bases separated the two germline ends. Time point given: cycle 4 day 1 (C4D1), after 6 weeks of nivolumab. All patients relapsed after autologous stem cell transplantation, and brentuximab vedotin exposure varied. The source was peripheral blood mononuclear cells (PBMCs), collected before the fourth cycle of nivolumab. The clonotype comes from a human donor with classical Hodgkin lymphoma. The chain is built from TRBV2 and TRBJ1-1; maybe TRBD1 (5 bases). Here the CDR3 reads CASSERGQAYEAFF. The CDR3 DNA reads as TGTGCCAGCAGTGAAAGGGGCCAGGCCTATGAAGCTTTCTTT.